This TCR beta chain emerged from a study of cytomegalovirus exposure and HLA in healthy donors. General study results and limits: The authors listed 164 TCR beta chains as cytomegalovirus-associated. TCR beta V- and J-gene trimming, according to a later analysis, was linked to a missense DCLRE1C variant.

PCR was performed using 60 Vbeta and 13 Jbeta primers. Method: immunoSEQ multiplex PCR; TCRdb's copy keeps in-frame clones and lacks some. The table records about 130,000 clones, around 84% of them present only once. As regards this clone: The target antigen is unknown.

The trim removed 3 bases at V and 6 bases at J, leaving 7 bases unmatched. In germline, CDR1 is ENHRY, CDR2 SYGVKD. This CDR3 has 15 amino acids. The V call is TRBV10-3, the J call TRBJ1-5; 8 nucleotides agree with TRBD1. Sequenced input: PBMCs. This sequence originates from a woman between 18 and 29 years old in good health and CMV-seropositive. The CDR3 is CAISDRTGRGQPQHF. Here the CDR3 DNA reads TGTGCCATCAGTGACCGGACAGGGCGAGGTCAGCCCCAGCATTTT.